Sequencing of this T cell receptor beta chain was carried out in a study of blood T cell repertoires in COVID-19. Whole-study context: PBMCs, B-cell-depleted T cells, or T cells were the source of the cDNA or gDNA that made up the material.

Only in-frame clones appear in the TCRdb table, and some are missing; sequencing was by immunoSEQ multiplex PCR. The repertoire consists of some 280,000 clones, with approximately 91% occurring once and the leading ten covering 9.5% to 15%. This CDR3 spans 14 amino acids. The trim removed 6 bases at V and 4 bases at J, leaving 7 bases unmatched. The germline V gene encodes CDR1 SEHNR and CDR2 FQNEAQ (reference sequence). This clone was seen a single time. The sequence was obtained from a woman aged 55-70 years with acute or convalescent COVID-19. The chain recombines TRBV7-9 with TRBJ2-3; 7 bases are a match to TRBD2. The sequenced sample was peripheral blood. Written as DNA, the CDR3 is TGTGCCAGCAGGGAGGCAGGGAGGGCAGATACGCAGTATTTT. It yields the protein CASREAGRADTQYF.